Included here is one TCR beta chain sequence, with context. This entry belongs to a study of radiotherapy plus CTLA-4 blockade in lung cancer. Clones were sequenced by immunoSEQ multiplex PCR, and TCRdb holds only the in-frame ones, with some missing. The sample records 84,000 or so clones, about 80% being singletons. Material: peripheral blood, obtained from a patient treated with radiotherapy plus ipilimumab. The clonotype originates from a human donor with non-small cell lung cancer that progressed on radiotherapy plus ipilimumab.

CDR3 in amino acids: CASSPGTVYNEQFF. The CDR3 DNA reads TGCGCCAGCAGTCCCGGGACAGTCTACAATGAGCAGTTCTTC. This chain joins TRBV10-1 and TRBJ2-1; 7 bases agree with TRBD1. V lost 5 bases, J lost 3 bases, and 4 bases stayed unmatched. This CDR3 region has 14 residues. CDR1 is WNHNN and CDR2 is SYGVQD in the germline V gene (reference sequence).